The source of this T cell receptor beta chain is a study of beta chain features in type 1 diabetes. In total, each donor contributed a single heparinised blood draw that averaged roughly 100 mL. Study-wide results and limits: In every one of the four CD4+ subsets, TCRB CDR3s were moderately but significantly shorter in Type 1 diabetes patients. The analysis here could not establish whether HLA type shapes TCRB rearrangement. Junctions at VDJ sites from type 1 diabetes patients had fewer insertions and more deletions.

Sequencing targeted expressed TCRB transcripts, as all isolated RNA had been reverse transcribed. Assay: immunoSEQ multiplex PCR; the TCRdb copy retains only in-frame clones and omits some. Seen here are 500,000 to 850,000 clones, roughly 13% observed once, and the top ten hold 0.035% to 0.045%. The CDR3 contains 18 residues. Germline-derived CDR1 and CDR2 are ENHRY and SYGVKD. The J segment lost 0 bases and the V segment lost 5 bases, leaving 6 bases of the junction unmatched. This clone has a handful of counts. The antigen is unknown. This receptor was identified in a man aged 18 to 30 with type 1 diabetes. The chain employs TRBV10-3 and TRBJ2-4; 14 bases agree with TRBD2. Sequencing was done on a sample of naive CD4+ T cells from blood. This CDR3 is CAISPGTSGGLAKNIQYF. DNA of the CDR3: TGTGCCATCAGTCCAGGGACTAGCGGGGGACTAGCCAAAAACATTCAGTACTTC.